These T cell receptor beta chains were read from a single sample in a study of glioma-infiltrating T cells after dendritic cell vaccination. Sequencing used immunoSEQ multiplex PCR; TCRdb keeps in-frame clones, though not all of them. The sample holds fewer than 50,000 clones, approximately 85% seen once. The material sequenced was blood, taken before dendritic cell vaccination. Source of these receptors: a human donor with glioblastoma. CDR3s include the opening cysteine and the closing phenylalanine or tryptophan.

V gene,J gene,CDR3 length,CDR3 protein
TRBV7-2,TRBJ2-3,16,CASSLDGGLVAREQYF
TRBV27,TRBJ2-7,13,CASRGDRAYEQYF
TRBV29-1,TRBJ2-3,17,CSVEGVAGALRTDTQYF
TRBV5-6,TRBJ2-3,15,CASSLEGTSGGTQYF
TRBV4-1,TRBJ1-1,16,CASSQDGGGRGTEAFF
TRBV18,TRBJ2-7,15,CASSPDLSSFDEQYF
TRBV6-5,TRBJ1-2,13,CASRNWRTDGYTF
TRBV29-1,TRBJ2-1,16,CSVTTSDSGLNNEQFF
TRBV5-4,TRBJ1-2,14,CASSPDRVGYGYTF
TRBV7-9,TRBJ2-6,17,CASRPPTKRSGANVLTF
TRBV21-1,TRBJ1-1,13,CASSKGQGVEAFF
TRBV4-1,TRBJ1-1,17,CASSQDETGTVNTEAFF
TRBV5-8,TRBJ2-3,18,CASSLGLAGPPSTDTQYF
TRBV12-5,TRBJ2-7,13,CASGFATSGEQYF
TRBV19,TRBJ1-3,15,CASSAIRGPGNTIYF
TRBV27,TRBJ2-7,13,CASSVSTGDEQYF
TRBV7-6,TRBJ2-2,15,CASSLTGSSHGELFF
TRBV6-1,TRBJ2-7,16,CASSELGDRGLREQYF
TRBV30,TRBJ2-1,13,CAWTGSSYNEQFF
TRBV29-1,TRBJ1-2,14,CSVIGPRISVGYTF
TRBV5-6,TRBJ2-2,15,CASSFVTGGIGELFF
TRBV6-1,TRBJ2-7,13,CASEGQQIYEQYF
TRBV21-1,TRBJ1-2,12,CASGQTFYGYTF
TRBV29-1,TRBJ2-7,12,CSVEGEGYEQYF
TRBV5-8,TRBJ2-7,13,CASSYTKRSEQYF
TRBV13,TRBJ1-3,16,CASRDRHSPSGNTIYF
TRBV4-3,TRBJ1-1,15,CASSQDPAGGTEAFF
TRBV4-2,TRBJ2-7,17,CASSQERMGQGDYEQYF
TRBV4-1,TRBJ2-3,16,CASSQVGTASLDTQYF
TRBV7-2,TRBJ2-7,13,CASTPQRSYEQYF
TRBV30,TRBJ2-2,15,CAWSLFAGANGELFF
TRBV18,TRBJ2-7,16,CASSSQPPGRTYEQYF
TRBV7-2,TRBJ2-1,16,CASSELAGGYYNEQFF
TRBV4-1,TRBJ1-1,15,CASSQDQRGGTEAFF
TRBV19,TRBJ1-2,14,CASSIRVGGYGYTF
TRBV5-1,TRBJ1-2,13,CASSGNSGDVDTF
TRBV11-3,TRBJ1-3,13,CASRNGGSNTIYF
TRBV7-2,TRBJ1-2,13,CASSFEAYYGYTF
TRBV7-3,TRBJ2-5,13,CASSFGGGETQYF
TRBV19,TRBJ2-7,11,CASTRGYEQYF
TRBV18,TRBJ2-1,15,CASSITSGNYNEQFF
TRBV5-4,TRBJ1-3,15,CASSLQGNSGNTIYF
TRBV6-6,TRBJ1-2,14,CASSSGGDDYGYTF
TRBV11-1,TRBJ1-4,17,CASRGQPRPATNEKLFF
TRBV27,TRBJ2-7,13,CASSSPGGYEQYF
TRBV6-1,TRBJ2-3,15,CASAGGGLFTDTQYF
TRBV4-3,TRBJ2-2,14,CASSPQRVTGELFF
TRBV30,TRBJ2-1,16,CAWTPRGTIRGNEQFF
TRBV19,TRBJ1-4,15,CASSMGGATNEKLFF
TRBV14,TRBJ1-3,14,CASSLHRSGNTIYF
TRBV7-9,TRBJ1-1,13,CASSAGNGFRAFF
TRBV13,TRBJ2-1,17,CASSSRPNRVSYNEQFF
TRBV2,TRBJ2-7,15,CASSEAPGVGHKQYF
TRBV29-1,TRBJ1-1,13,CSVDQGLNTEAFF
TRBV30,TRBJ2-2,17,CAWSVSASGRDTGELFF
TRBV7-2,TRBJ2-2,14,CASSPRGATGELFF
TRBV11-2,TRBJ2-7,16,CASSSARDRTSYEQYF
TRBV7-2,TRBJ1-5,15,CASSLGGGRIGPQHF
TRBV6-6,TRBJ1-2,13,CASSFPDSYGYTF
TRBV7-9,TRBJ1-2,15,CASRFTLGQAMGYTF